This T cell receptor (beta chain) is from a study of technical replicates of blood from several donors. CDR1 and CDR2 from the germline V gene are MGHRA and YSYEKL. The CDR3 contains 14 residues. Trimming cost V 0 bases and J 7 bases, with 12 bases left between them. TCRdb's copy holds only in-frame clones and misses some; the assay was immunoSEQ multiplex PCR. In the table there are roughly 81,000 clones, almost 98% of which are singletons. The material sequenced was T cells isolated from PBMCs. The rearrangement joins TRBV4-1 to TRBJ1-2, with TRBD1 as a possible D gene (5 bases). This TCR came from a human donor in good health. This CDR3 is CASSQEGRDFGYTF. CDR3 DNA: TGCGCCAGCAGCCAAGAAGGCAGGGACTTTGGCTACACCTTC.